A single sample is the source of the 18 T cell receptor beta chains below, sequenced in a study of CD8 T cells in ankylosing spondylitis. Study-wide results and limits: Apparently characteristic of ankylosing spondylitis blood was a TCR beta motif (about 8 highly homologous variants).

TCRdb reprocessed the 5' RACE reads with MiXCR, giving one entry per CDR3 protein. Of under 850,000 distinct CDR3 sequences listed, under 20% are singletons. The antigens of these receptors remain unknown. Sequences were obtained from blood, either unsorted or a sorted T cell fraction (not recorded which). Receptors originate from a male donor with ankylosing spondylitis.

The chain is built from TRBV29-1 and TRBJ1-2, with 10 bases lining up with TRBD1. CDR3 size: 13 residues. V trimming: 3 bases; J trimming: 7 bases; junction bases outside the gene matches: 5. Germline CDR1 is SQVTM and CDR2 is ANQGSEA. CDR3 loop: CSVDDRGRFGYTF. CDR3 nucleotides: TGCAGCGTTGACGACAGGGGGCGGTTTGGCTACACCTTC.

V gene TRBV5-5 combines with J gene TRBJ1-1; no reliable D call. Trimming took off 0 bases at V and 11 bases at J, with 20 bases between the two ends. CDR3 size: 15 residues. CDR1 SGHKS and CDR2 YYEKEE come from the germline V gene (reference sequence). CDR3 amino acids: CASSLEAVIAARAFF. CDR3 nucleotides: TGTGCCAGCAGCTTGGAAGCAGTTATCGCGGCTCGGGCTTTCTTT.

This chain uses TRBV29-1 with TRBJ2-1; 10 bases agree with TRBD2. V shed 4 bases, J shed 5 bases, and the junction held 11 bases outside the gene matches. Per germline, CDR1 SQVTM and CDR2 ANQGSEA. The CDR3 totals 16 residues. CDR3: CSVGGLSGGLNNEQFF. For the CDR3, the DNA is TGCAGCGTTGGCGGCCTTAGCGGGGGGCTCAACAATGAGCAGTTCTTC.

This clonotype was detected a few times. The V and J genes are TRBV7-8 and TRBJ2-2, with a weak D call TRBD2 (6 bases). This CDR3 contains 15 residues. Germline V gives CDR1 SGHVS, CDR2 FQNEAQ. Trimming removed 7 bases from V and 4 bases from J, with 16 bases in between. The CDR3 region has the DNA TGTGCCAGCATGCTCCGGGACTTGGTCACCGGGGAGCTGTTTTTT. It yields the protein CASMLRDLVTGELFF.

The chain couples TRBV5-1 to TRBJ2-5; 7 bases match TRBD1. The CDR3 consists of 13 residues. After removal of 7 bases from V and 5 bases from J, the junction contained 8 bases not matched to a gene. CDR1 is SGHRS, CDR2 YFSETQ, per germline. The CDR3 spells CASYTGAAETQYF. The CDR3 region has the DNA TGCGCCAGCTACACAGGGGCGGCCGAGACCCAGTACTTC.

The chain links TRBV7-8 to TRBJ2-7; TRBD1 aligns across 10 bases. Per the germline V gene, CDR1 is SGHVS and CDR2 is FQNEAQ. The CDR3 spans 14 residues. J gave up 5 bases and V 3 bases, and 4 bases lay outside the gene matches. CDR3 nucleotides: TGTGCCAGCAGCTTTGGGACAGGGGCTAACGAGCAGTACTTC. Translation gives CASSFGTGANEQYF.

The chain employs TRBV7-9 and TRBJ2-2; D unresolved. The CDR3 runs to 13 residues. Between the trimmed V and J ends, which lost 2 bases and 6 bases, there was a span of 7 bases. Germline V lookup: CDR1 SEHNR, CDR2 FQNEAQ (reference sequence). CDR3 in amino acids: CASSLRLAGELFF. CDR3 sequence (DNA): TGTGCCAGCAGCTTAAGATTGGCCGGGGAGCTGTTTTTT.

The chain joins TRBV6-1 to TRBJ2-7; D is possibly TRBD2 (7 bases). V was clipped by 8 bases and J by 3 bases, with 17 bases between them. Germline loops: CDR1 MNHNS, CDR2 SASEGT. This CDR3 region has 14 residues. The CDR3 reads CASRRGGSRYEQYF. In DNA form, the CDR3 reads TGTGCCAGCCGTAGGGGGGGTTCTCGCTACGAGCAGTACTTC.

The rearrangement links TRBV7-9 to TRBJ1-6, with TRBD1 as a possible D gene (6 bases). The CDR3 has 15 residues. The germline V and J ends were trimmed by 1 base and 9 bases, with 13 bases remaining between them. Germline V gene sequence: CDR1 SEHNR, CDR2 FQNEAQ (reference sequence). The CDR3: CASSLVQGPSSPLHF. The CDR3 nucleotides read TGTGCCAGCAGCTTAGTTCAGGGGCCGTCTTCACCCCTCCACTTT. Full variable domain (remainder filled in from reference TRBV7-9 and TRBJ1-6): DTGVSQNPRHKITKRGQNVTFRCDPISEHNRLYWYRQTLGQGPEFLTYFQNEAQLEKSRLLSDRFSAERPKGSFSTLEIQRTEQGDSAMYLCASSLVQGPSSPLHFGNGTRLTVT.

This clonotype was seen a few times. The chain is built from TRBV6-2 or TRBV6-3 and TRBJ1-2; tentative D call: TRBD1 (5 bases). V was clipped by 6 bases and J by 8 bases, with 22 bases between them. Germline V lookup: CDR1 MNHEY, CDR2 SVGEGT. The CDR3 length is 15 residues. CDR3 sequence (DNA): TGTGCCAGCAGCCGCGACGGGGCTTTCGGACGGGGCTACACCTTC. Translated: CASSRDGAFGRGYTF.

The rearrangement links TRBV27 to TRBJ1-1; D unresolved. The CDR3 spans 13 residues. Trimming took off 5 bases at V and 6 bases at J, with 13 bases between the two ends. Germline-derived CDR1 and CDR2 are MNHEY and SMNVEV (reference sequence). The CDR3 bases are TGTGCCAGCAGTCGGAGACATAGGGCTGAAGCTTTCTTT. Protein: CASSRRHRAEAFF.

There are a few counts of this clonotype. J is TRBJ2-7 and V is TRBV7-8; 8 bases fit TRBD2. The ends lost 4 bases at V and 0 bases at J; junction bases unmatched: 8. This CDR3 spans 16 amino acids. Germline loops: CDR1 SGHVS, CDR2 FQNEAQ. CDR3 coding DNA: TGTGCCAGCAGCTCCCGGGGGGGGTCCTTCTCCTACGAGCAGTACTTC. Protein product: CASSSRGGSFSYEQYF. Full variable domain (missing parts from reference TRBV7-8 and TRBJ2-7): GAGVSQSPRYKVAKRGQDVALRCDPISGHVSLFWYQQALGQGPEFLTYFQNEAQLDKSGLPSDRFFAERPEGSVSTLKIQRTQQEDSAVYLCASSSRGGSFSYEQYFGPGTRLTVT.

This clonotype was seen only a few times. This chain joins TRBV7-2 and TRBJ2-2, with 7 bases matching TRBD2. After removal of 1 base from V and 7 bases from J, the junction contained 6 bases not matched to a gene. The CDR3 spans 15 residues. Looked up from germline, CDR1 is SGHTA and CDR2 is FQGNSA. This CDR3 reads CASSLDGLGGGELFF. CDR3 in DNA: TGTGCCAGCAGCTTAGACGGACTAGGCGGCGGGGAGCTGTTTTTT.

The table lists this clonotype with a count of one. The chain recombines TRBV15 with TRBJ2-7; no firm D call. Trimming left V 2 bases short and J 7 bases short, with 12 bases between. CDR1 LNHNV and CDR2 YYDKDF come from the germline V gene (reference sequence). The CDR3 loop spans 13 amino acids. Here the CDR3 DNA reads TGTGCCACCAGCAGACGTGGGCCTGGGGAGCAGTACTTC. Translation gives CATSRRGPGEQYF.

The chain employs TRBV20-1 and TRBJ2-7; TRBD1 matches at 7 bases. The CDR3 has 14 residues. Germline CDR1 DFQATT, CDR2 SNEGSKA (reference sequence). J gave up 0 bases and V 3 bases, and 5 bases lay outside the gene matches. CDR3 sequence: CSARGTVSSYEQYF. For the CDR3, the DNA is TGCAGTGCTAGGGGGACAGTGAGCTCCTACGAGCAGTACTTC.

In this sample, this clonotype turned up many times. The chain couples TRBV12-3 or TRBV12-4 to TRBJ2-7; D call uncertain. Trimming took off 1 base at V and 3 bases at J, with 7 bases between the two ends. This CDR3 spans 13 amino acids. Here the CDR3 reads CASSLGLLYEQYF. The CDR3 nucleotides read TGTGCCAGCAGTTTAGGACTGCTCTACGAGCAGTACTTC.

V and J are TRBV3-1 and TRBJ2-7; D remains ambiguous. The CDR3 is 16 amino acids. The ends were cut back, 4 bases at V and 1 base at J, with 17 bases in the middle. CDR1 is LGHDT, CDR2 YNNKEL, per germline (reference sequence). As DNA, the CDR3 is TGTGCCAGCAGCCTCTCGTTGGGTCGAGGTTCCTACGAGCAGTACTTC. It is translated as CASSLSLGRGSYEQYF.

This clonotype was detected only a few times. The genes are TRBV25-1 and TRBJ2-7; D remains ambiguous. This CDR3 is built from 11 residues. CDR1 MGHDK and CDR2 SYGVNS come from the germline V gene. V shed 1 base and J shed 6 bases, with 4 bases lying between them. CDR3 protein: CASSEFSEQYF. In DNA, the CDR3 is TGTGCCAGCAGTGAATTCTCCGAGCAGTACTTC.